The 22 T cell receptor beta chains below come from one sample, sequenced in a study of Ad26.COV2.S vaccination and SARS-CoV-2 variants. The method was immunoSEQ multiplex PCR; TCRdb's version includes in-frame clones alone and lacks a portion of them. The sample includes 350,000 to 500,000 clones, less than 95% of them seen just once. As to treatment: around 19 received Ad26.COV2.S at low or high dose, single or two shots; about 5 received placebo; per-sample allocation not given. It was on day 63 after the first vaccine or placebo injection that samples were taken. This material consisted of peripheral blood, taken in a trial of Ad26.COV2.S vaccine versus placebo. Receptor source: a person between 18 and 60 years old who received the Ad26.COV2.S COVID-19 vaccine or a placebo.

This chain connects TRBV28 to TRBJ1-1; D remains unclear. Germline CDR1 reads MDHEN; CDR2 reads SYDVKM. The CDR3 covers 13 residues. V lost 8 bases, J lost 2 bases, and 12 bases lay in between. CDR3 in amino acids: CASRNQPNTEAFF. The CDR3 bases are TGTGCCAGCCGGAACCAGCCTAACACTGAAGCTTTCTTT.

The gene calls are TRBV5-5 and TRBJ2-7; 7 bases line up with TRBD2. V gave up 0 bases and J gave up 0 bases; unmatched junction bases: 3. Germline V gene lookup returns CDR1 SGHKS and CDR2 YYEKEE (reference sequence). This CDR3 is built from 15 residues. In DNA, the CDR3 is TGTGCCAGCAGCTTGGACGGGAGGATCTCCTACGAGCAGTACTTC. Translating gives CASSLDGRISYEQYF.

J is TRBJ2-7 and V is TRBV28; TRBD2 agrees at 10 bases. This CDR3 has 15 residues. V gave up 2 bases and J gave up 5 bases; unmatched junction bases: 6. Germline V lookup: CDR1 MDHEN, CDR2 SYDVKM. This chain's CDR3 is CASSLPSGSAHEQYF. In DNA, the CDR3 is TGTGCCAGCAGTTTACCTAGCGGGAGCGCGCACGAGCAGTACTTC. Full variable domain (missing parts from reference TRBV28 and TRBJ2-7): DVKVTQSSRYLVKRTGEKVFLECVQDMDHENMFWYRQDPGLGLRLIYFSYDVKMKEKGDIPEGYSVSREKKERFSLILESASTNQTSMYLCASSLPSGSAHEQYFGPGTRLTVT.

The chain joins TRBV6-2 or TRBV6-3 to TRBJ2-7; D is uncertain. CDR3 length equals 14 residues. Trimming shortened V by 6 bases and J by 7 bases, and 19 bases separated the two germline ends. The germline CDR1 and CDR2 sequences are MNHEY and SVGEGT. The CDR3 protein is CASSKDPLRWEQYF. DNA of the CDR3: TGTGCCAGCAGCAAAGATCCGCTACGCTGGGAGCAGTACTTC.

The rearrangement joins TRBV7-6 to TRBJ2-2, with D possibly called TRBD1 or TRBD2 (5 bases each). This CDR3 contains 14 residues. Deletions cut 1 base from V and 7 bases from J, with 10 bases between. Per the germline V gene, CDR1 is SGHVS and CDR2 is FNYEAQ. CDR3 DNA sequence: TGTGCCAGCAGCTTAGGGGGGAGTGGCGGGGAGCTGTTTTTT. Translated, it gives CASSLGGSGGELFF.

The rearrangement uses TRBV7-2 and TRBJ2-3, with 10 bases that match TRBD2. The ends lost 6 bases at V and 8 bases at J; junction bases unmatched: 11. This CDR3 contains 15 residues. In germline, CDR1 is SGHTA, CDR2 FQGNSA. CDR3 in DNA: TGTGCCAGCAGTCCCGGACTAGCGGTTTACGGTACGCAGTATTTT. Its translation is CASSPGLAVYGTQYF.

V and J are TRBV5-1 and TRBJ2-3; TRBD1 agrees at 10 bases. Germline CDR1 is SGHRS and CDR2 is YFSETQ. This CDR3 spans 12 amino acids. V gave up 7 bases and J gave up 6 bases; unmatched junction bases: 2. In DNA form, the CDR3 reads TGCGCCAGCGGGACAGGGGCGGATACGCAGTATTTT. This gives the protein CASGTGADTQYF.

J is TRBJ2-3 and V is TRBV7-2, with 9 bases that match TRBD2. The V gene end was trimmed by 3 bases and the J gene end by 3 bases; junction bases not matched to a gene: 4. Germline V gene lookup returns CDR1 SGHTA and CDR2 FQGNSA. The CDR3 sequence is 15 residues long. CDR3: CASSFRAGGTDTQYF. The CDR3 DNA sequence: TGTGCCAGCAGCTTCCGAGCGGGAGGAACAGATACGCAGTATTTT.

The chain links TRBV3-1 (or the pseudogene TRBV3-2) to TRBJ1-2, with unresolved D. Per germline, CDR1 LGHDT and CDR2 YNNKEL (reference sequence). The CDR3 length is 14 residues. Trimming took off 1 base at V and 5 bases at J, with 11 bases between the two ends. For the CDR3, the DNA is TGTGCCAGCAGCCAAGTTGCCAATGAGTATGGCTACACCTTC. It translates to CASSQVANEYGYTF.

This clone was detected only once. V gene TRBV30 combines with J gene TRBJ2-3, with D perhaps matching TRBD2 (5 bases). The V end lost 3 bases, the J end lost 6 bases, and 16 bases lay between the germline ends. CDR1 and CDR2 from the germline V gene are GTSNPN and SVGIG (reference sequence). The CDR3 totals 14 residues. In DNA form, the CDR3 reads TGTGCCTGGAGGAGAGAGGGAGTGTTCGATACGCAGTATTTT. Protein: CAWRREGVFDTQYF.

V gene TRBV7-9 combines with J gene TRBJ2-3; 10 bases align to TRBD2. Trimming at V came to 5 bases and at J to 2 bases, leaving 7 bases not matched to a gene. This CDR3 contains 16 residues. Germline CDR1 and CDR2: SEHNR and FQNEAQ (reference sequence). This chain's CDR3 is CASSPLAGAPTDTQYF. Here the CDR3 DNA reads TGTGCCAGCAGCCCTCTAGCGGGAGCGCCCACAGATACGCAGTATTTT.

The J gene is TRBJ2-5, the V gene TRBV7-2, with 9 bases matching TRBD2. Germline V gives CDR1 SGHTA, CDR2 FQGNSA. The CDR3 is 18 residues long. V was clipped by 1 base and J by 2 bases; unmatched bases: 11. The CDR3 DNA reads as TGTGCCAGCAGCTTAGGGAAACTAGCGGGCGCCCAGCAAGAGACCCAGTACTTC. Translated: CASSLGKLAGAQQETQYF.

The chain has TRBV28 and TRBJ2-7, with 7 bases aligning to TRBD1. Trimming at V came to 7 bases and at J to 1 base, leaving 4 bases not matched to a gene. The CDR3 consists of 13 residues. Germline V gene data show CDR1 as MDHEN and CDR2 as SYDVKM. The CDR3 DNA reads TGTGCCAGCAATCCGGGACAGTCCTACGAGCAGTACTTC. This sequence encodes CASNPGQSYEQYF.

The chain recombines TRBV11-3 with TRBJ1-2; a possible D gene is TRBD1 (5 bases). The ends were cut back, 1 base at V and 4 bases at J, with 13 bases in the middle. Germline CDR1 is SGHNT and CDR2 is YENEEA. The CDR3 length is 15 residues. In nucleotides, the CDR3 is TGTGCCAGCAGCTTAGTGGGGGGAATCGGCTATGGCTACACCTTC. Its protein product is CASSLVGGIGYGYTF.

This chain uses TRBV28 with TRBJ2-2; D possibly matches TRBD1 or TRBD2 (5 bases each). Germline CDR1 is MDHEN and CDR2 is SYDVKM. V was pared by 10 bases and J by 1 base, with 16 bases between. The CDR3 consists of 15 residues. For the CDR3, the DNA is TGTGCCATCCAGGCAGGGAGACTGAACACCGGGGAGCTGTTTTTT. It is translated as CAIQAGRLNTGELFF.

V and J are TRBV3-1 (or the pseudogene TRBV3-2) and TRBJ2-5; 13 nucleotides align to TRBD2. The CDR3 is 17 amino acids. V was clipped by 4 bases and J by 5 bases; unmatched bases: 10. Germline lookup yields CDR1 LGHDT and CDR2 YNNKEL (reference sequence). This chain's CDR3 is CASSPTTSGRAWETQYF. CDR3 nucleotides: TGTGCCAGCAGCCCTACTACTAGCGGGAGGGCCTGGGAGACCCAGTACTTC.

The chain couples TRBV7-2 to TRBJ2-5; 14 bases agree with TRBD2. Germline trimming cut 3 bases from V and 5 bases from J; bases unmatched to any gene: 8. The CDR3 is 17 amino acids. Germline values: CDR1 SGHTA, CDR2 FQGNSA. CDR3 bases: TGTGCCAGCAGCTTGATCCTGGGACTAGCGGGAGTCGAGACCCAGTACTTC. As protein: CASSLILGLAGVETQYF.

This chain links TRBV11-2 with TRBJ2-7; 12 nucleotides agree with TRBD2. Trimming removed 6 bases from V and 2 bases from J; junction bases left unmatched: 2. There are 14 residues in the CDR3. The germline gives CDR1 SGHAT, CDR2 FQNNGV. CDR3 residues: CASRRLAGAYEQYF. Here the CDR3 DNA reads TGTGCCAGCAGAAGACTAGCGGGAGCCTACGAGCAGTACTTC.

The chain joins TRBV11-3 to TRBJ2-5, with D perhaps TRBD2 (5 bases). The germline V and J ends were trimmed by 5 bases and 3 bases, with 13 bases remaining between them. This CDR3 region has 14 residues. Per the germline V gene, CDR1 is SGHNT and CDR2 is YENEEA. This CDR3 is CASSRTGYEETQYF. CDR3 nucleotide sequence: TGTGCCAGCAGCCGGACTGGTTACGAAGAGACCCAGTACTTC.

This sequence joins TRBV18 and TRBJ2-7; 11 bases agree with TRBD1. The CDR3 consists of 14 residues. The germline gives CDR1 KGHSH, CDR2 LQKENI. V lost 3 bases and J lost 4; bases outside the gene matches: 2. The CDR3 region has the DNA TGTGCCAGCTCACCGGGACAGGGGGTATACGAGCAGTACTTC. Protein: CASSPGQGVYEQYF. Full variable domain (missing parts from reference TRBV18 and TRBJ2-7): NAGVMQNPRHLVRRRGQEARLRCSPMKGHSHVYWYRQLPEEGLKFMVYLQKENIIDESGMPKERFSAEFPKEGPSILRIQQVVRGDSAAYFCASSPGQGVYEQYFGPGTRLTVT.

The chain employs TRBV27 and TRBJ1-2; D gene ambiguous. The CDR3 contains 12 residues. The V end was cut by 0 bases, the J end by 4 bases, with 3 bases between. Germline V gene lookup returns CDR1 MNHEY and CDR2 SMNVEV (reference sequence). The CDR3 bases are TGTGCCAGCAGTTTATCGGGCTATGGCTACACCTTC. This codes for CASSLSGYGYTF.

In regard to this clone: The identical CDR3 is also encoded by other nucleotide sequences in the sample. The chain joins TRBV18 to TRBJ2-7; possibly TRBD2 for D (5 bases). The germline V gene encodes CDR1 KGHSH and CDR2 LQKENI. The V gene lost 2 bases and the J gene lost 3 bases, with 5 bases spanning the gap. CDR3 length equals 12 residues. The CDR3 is CASSPGSYEQYF. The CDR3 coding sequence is TGTGCCAGCTCACCAGGGAGCTACGAGCAGTACTTC. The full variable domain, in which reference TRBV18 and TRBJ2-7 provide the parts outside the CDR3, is NAGVMQNPRHLVRRRGQEARLRCSPMKGHSHVYWYRQLPEEGLKFMVYLQKENIIDESGMPKERFSAEFPKEGPSILRIQQVVRGDSAAYFCASSPGSYEQYFGPGTRLTVT.